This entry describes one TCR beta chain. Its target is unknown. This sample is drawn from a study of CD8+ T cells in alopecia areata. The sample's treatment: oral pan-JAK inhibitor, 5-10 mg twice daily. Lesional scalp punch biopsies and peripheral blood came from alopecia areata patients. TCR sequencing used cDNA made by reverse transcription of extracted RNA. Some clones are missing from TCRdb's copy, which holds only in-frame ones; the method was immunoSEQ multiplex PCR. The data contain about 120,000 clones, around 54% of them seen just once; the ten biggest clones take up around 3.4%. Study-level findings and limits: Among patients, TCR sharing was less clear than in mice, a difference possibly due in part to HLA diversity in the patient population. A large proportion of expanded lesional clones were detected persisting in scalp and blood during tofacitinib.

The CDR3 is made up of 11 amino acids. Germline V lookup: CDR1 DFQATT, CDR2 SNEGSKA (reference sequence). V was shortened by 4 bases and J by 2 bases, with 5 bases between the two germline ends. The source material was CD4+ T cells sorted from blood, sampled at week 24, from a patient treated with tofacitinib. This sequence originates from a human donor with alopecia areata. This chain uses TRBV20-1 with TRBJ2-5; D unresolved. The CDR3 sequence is CSAIKQETQYF. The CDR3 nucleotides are TGCAGTGCTATTAAGCAAGAGACCCAGTACTTC.